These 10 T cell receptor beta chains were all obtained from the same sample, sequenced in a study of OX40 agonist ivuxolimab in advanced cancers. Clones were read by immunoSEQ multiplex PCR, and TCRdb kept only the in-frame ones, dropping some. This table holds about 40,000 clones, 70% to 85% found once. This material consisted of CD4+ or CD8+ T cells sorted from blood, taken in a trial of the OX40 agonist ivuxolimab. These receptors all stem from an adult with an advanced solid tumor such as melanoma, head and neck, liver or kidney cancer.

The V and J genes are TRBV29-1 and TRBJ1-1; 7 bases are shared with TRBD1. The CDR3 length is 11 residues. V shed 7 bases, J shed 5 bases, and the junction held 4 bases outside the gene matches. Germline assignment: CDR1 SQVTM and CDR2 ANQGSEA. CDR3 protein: CSGYRGTEAFF. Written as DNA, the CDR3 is TGCAGCGGCTACAGGGGAACTGAAGCTTTCTTT.

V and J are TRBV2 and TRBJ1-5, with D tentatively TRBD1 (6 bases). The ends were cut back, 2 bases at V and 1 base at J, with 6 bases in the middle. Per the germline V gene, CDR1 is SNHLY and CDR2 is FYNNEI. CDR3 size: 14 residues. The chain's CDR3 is CASSEQGSNQPQHF. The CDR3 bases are TGTGCCAGCAGTGAACAGGGGAGCAATCAGCCCCAGCATTTT. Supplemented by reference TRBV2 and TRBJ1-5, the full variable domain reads EPEVTQTPSHQVTQMGQEVILRCVPISNHLYFYWYRQILGQKVEFLVSFYNNEISEKSEIFDDQFSVERPDGSNFTLKIRSTKLEDSAMYFCASSEQGSNQPQHFGDGTRLSIL.

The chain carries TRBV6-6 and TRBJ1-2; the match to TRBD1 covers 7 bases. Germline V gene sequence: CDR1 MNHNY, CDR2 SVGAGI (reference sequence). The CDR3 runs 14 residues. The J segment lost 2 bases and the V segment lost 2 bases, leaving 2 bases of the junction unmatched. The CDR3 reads CASSYTGQNYGYTF. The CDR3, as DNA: TGTGCCAGCAGTTACACGGGACAGAACTATGGCTACACCTTC.

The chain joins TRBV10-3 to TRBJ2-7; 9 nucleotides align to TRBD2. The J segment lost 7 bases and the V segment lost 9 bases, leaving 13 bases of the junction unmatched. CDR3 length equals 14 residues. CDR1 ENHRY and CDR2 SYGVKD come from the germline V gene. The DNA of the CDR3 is TGTGCCATACAGACTAGCGGAGGGCCTCTGGAGCAGTACTTC. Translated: CAIQTSGGPLEQYF.

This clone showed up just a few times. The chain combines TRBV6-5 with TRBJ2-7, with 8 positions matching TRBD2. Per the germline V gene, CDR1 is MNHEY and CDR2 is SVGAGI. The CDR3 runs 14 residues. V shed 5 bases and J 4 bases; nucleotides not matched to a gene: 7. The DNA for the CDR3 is TGTGCCAGCAGTAACCGGTTAGCGGGGTACGAGCAGTACTTC. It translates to CASSNRLAGYEQYF.

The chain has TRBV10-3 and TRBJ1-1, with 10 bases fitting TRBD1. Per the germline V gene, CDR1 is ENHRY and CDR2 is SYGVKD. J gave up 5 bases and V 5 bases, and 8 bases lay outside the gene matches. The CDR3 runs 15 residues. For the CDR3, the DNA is TGTGCCATCAGTACGGGACAGGGGCTTGGGACTGAAGCTTTCTTT. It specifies CAISTGQGLGTEAFF.

The CDR3 DNA is TGTGCCAGTAGTATGGACGTAATAGGAGTTGTGACCCAGTACTTC. Translated: CASSMDVIGVVTQYF. The chain recombines TRBV19 with TRBJ2-5; D remains ambiguous. The CDR3 is 15 amino acids. Trimming stripped 3 bases from V and 7 bases from J, with 18 bases between. CDR1 is LNHDA and CDR2 is SQIVND in the germline V gene (reference sequence).

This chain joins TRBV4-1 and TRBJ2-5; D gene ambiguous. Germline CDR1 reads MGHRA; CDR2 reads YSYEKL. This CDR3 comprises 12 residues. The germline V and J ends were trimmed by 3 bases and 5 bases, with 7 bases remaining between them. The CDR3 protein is CASSQLGETQYF. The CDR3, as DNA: TGCGCCAGCAGCCAGCTTGGGGAGACCCAGTACTTC.

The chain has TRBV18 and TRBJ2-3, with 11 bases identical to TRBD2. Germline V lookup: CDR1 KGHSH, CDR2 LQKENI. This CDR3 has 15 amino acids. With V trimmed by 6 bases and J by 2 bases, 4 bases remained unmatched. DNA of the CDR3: TGTGCCAGCTCTCCGACTAGCGGGAACACAGATACGCAGTATTTT. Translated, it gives CASSPTSGNTDTQYF.

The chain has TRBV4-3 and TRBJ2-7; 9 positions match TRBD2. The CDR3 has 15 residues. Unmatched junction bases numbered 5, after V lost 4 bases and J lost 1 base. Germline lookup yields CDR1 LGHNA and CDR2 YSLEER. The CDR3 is CASSLTTSGSYEQYF. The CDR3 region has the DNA TGCGCCAGCAGCCTAACGACTAGCGGATCCTACGAGCAGTACTTC.